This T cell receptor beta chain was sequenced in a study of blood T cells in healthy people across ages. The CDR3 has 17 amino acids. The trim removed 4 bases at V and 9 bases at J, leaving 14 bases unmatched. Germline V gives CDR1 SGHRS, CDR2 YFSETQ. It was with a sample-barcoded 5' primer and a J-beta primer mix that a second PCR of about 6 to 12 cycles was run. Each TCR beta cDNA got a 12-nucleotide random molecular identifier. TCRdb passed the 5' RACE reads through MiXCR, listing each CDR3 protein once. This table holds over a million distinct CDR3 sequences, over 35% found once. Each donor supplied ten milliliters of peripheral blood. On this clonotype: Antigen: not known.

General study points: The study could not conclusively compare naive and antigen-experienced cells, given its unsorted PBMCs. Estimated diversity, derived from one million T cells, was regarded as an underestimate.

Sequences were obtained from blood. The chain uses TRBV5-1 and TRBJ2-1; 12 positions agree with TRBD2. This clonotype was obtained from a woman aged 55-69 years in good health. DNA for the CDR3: TGCGCCAGCAGCACTCTGGTTCTAGCGGGAGGGCCGACTGAGCAGTTCTTC. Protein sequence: CASSTLVLAGGPTEQFF.